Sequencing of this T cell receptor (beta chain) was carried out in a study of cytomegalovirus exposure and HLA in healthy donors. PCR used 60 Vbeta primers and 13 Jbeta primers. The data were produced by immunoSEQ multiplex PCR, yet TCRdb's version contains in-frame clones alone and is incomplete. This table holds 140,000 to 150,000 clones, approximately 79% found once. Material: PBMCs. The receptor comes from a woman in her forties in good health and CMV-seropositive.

CDR3: CASTDLGGQNTEAFF. CDR3 DNA sequence: TGTGCCAGCACCGACCTGGGGGGGCAGAACACTGAAGCTTTCTTT. The chain carries TRBV6-5 and TRBJ1-1, with D possibly being TRBD1 (6 bases). The CDR3 extends over 15 amino acids. Trimming cost V 7 bases and J 1 base, with 16 bases left between them. Per germline, CDR1 MNHEY and CDR2 SVGAGI.